Included here is one TCR beta chain sequence, with context. This table comes from immunoSEQ multiplex PCR, and its TCRdb copy is limited to in-frame clones, with some not included. The repertoire holds tens of thousands of clones, with roughly 97% as singletons. This sample was taken from a study of technical replicates of blood from a handful of donors. The V end lost 5 bases, the J end lost 4 bases, and 17 bases lay between the germline ends. The CDR3 length is 16 residues. The germline CDR1 and CDR2 sequences are MDHEN and SYDVKM. The TCR comes from a human donor in good health. Specimen: T cells isolated from PBMCs. This chain links TRBV28 with TRBJ1-4, with D perhaps TRBD1 (6 bases). The DNA for the CDR3 is TGTGCCAGCAGTCCACCCAGGGGCGCGGGTAATGAAAAACTGTTTTTT. Translating gives CASSPPRGAGNEKLFF.